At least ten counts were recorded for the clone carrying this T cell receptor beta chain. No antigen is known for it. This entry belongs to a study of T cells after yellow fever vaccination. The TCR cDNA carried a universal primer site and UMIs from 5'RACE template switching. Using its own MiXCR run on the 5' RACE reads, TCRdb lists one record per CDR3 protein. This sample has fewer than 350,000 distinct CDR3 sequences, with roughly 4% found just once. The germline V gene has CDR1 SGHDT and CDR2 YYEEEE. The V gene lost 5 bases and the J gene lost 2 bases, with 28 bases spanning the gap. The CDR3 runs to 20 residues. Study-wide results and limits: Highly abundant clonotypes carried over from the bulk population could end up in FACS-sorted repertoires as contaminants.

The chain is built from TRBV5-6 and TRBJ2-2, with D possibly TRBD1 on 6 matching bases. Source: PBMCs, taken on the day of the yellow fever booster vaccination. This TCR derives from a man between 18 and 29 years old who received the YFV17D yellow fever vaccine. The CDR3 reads CASRRMQGQGPYLNTGELFF. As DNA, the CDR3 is TGTGCCAGCAGGCGAATGCAGGGACAAGGGCCGTATCTTAACACCGGGGAGCTGTTTTTT.